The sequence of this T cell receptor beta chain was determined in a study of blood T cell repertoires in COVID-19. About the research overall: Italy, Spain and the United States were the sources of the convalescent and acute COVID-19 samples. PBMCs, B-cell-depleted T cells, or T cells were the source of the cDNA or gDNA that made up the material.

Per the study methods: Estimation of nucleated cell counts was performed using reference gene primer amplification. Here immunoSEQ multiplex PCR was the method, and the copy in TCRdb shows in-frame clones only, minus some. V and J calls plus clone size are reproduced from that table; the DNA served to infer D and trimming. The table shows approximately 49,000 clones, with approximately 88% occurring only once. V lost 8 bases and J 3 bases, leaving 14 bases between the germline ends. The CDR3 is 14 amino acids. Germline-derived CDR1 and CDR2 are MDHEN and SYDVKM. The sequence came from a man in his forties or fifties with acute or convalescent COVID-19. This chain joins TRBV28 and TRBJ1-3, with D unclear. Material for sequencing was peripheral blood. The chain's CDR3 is CASGDSALGNTIYF. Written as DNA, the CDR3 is TGTGCCAGCGGAGATTCAGCGCTTGGAAACACCATATATTTT.